Described below is a single TCR beta chain sequence and its context. The CDR3 is 12 amino acids. The V gene's germline CDR1 is MDHEN and CDR2 SYDVKM. V was trimmed by 8 bases and J by 8 bases, leaving 12 bases between them. The data belong to a study of blood T cell repertoires in COVID-19. Method: immunoSEQ multiplex PCR; TCRdb's copy keeps in-frame clones and lacks some. Of about 530,000 clones listed, 70% to 90% were seen once; the top ten hold less than 9.5%. This clonotype was obtained from a woman aged 45-65 years with COVID-19, enrolled during active disease. V usage is TRBV28 and J usage is TRBJ1-4; TRBD1 might be the D (6 bases). Material for sequencing was peripheral blood. This CDR3 is CASGQGWEKLFF. CDR3 nucleotide sequence: TGTGCCAGCGGGCAGGGGTGGGAAAAACTGTTTTTT.